This section outlines one T cell receptor (beta chain) sequence together with its context. What it binds is not known. TCRdb's table, derived via immunoSEQ multiplex PCR, lists solely in-frame clones and lacks some. The sample has 35,000 to 40,000 clones, 80% to 85% seen once. V dropped 6 bases and J dropped 6; count of bases not matched to a gene: 9. Germline CDR1 reads ENHRY; CDR2 reads SYGVKD. The CDR3 covers 15 residues. The time point denotes: week 11, during vaccination. In every dose of vaccine, 300 ug of mutant IDH1 20-mer peptide was given alongside topical imiquimod. The entry originates in a study of a mutant IDH1 vaccine in newly diagnosed glioma. For the study at large: The treated group averaged roughly 40 years old and was 62.5% male, around 38% female. The earlier regimen, radiotherapy, temozolomide, or both, was most often both.

Sequencing used PBMCs, obtained from a glioma patient whose treatment included an IDH1 peptide vaccine. V is TRBV10-3 and J is TRBJ2-3; 10 bases match TRBD1. This clonotype was obtained from a man aged 40-49 years with glioma. As DNA, the CDR3 is TGTGCCATCAGGGGAGGACAGGGGGATTGGGATACGCAGTATTTT. Protein: CAIRGGQGDWDTQYF.